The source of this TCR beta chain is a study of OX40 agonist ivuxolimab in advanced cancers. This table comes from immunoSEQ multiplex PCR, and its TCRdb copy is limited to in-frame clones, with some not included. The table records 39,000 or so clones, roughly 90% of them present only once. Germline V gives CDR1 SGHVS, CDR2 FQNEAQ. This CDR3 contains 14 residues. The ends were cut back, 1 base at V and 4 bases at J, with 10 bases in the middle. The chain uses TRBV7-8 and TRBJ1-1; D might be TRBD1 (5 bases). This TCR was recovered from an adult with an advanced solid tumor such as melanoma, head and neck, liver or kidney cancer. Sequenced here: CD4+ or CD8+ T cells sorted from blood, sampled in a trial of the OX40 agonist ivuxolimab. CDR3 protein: CASSLVLGGTEAFF. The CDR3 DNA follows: TGTGCCAGCAGCTTAGTTCTCGGGGGCACTGAAGCTTTCTTT.